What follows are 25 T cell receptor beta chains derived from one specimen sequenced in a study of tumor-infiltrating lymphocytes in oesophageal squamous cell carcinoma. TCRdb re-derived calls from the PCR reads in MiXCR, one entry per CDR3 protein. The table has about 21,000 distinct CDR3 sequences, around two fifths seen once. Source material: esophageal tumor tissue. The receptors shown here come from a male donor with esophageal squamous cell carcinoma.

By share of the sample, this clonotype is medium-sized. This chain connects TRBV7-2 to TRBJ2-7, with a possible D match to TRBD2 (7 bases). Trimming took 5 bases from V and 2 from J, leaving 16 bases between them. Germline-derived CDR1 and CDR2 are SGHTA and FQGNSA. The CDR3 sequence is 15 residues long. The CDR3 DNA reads TGTGCCAGCAGCCCAGGGGTAGGACTAGCCTACGAGCAGTACTTC. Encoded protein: CASSPGVGLAYEQYF.

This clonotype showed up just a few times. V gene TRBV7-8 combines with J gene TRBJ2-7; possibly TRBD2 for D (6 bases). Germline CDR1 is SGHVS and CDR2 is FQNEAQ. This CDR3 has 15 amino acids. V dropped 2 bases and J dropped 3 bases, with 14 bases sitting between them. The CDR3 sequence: CASSLSRRGGYEQYF. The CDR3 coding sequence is TGTGCCAGCAGCTTAAGTCGGAGGGGTGGCTACGAGCAGTACTTC.

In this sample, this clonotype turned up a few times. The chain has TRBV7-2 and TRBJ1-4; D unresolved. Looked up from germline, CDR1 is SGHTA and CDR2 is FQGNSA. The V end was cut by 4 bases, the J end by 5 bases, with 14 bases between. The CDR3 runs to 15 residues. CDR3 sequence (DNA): TGTGCCAGCAGCTCGAACATGGTGGAAAATGAAAAACTGTTTTTT. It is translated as CASSSNMVENEKLFF.

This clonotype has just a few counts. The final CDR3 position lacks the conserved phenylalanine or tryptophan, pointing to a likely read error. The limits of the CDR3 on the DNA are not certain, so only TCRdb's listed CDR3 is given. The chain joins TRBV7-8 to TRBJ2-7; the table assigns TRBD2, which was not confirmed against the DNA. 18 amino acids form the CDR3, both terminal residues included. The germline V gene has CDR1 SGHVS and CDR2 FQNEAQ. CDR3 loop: CASSLGELGSGYGYTFGS.

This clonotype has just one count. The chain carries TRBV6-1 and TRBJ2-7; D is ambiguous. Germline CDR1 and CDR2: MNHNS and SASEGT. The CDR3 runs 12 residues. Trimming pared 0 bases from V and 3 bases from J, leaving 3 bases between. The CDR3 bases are TGTGCCAGCAGTGAAGCGAGCTACGAGCAGTACTTC. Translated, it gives CASSEASYEQYF.

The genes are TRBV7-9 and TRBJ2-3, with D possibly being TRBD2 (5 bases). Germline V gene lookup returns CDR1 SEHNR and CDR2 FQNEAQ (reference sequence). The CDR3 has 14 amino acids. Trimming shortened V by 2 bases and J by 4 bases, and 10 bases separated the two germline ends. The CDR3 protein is CASSLNGNADTQYF. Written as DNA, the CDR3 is TGTGCCAGCAGCTTAAACGGGAACGCAGATACGCAGTATTTT.

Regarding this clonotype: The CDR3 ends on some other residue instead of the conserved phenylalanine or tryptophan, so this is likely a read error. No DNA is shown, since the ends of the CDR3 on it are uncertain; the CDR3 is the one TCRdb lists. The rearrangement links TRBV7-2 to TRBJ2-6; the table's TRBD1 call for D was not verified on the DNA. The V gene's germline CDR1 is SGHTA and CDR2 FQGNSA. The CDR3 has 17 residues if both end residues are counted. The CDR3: CASSLMAGVNSPLHFGN.

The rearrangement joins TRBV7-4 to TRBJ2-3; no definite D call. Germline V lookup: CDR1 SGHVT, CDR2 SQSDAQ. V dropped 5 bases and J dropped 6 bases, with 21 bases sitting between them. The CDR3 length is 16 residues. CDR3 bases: TGTGCCAGCAGCCCTTGGCGACAAGGGATGTGGGATACGCAGTATTTT. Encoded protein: CASSPWRQGMWDTQYF.

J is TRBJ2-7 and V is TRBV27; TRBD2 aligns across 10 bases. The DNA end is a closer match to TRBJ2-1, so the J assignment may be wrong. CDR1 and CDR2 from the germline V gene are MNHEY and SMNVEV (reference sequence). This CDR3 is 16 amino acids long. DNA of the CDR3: TGTGCCAGCAGACACGGGGGGCTAGCGGGAGTCTCTGAGCAGTTCTTC. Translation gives CASRHGGLAGVSEQFF.

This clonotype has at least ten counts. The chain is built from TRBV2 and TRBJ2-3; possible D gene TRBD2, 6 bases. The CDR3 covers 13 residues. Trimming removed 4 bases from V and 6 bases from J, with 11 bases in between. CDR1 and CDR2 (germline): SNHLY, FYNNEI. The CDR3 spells CASSGAGRDTQYF. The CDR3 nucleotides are TGTGCCAGCAGTGGCGCGGGGAGGGATACGCAGTATTTT.

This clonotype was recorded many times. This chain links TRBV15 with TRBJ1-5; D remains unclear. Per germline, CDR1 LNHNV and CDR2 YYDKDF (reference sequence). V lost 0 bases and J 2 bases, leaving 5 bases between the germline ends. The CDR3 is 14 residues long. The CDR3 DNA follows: TGTGCCACCAGCAGAGATGGGGGCAATCAGCCCCAGCATTTT. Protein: CATSRDGGNQPQHF. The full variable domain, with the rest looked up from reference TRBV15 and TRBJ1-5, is DAMVIQNPRYQVTQFGKPVTLSCSQTLNHNVMYWYQQKSSQAPKLLFHYYDKDFNNEADTPDNFQSRRPNTSFCFLDIRSPGLGDTAMYLCATSRDGGNQPQHFGDGTRLSIL.

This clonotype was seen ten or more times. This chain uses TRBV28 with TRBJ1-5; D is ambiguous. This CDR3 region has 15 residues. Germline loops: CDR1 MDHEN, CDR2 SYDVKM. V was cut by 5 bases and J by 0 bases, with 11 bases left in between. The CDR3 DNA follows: TGTGCCAGCAGTGGTCGGGCCGGTAGCAATCAGCCCCAGCATTTT. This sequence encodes CASSGRAGSNQPQHF.

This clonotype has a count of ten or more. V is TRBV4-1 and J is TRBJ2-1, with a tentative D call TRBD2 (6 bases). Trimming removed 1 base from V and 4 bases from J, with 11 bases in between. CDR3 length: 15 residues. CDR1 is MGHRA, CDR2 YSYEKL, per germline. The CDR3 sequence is CASSQAPDYYNEQFF. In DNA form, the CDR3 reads TGCGCCAGCAGCCAAGCCCCGGACTATTACAATGAGCAGTTCTTC.

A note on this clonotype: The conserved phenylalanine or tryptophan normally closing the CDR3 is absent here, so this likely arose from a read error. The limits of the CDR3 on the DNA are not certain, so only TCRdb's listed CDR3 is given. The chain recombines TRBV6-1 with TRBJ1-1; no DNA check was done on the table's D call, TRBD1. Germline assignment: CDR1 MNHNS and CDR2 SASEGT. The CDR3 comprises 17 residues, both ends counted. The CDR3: CASSERISYPTSSTSAP.

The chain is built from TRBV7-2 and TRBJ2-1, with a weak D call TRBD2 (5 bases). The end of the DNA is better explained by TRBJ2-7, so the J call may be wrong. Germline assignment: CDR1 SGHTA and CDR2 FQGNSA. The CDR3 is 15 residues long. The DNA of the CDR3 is TGTGCCAGCAGTATCGCGTACGGGAAGTTTAACGAGCAGTACTTC. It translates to CASSIAYGKFNEQYF.

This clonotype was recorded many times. As DNA, the CDR3 is TGTGCCAGCACCCGCGTGTTGGAGCGGGAGCAGTTCTTC. This sequence encodes CASTRVLEREQFF. This chain uses TRBV12-3 or TRBV12-4 with TRBJ2-1; D possibly corresponds to TRBD2 (5 bases). The CDR3 extends over 13 amino acids. Trimming pared 7 bases from V and 10 bases from J, leaving 17 bases between.

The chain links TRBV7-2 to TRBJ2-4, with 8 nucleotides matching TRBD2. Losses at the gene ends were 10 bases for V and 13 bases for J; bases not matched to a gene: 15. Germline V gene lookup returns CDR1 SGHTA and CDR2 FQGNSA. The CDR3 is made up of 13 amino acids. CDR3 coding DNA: TGTGCCAACAGACCAGCGGGAGTAGGGGAGCAGTACTTC. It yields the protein CANRPAGVGEQYF.

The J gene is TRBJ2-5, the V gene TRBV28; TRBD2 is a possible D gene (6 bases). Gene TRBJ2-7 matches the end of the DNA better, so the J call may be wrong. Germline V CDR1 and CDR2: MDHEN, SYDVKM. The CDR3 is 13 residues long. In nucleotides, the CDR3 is TGTGCCAGCAGTTTCTTGGGGGGCTACGAGCAGTACTTC. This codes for CASSFLGGYEQYF.

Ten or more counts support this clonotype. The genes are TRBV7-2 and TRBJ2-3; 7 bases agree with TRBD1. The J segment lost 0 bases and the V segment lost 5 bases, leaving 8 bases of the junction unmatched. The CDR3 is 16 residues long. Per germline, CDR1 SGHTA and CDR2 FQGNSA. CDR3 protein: CASSARQGGSTDTQYF. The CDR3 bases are TGTGCCAGCAGCGCTCGACAGGGTGGGAGCACAGATACGCAGTATTTT.

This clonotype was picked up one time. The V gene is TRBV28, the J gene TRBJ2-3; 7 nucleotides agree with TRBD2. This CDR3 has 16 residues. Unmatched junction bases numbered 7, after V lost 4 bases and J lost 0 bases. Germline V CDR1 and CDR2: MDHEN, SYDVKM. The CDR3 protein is CASSWTRGSSTDTQYF. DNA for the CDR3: TGTGCCAGCAGTTGGACTAGGGGCTCTAGCACAGATACGCAGTATTTT.

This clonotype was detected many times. CDR3 sequence reads: CASSQATGPRRYEQYF. The CDR3 coding sequence is TGTGCCAGCAGCCAAGCCACCGGGCCCCGTCGATACGAGCAGTACTTC. The chain uses TRBV14 and TRBJ2-7; D unresolved. CDR1 and CDR2 (germline): SGHDN, FVKESK. The V end lost 1 base, the J end lost 4 bases, and 17 bases lay between the germline ends. This CDR3 has 16 amino acids.

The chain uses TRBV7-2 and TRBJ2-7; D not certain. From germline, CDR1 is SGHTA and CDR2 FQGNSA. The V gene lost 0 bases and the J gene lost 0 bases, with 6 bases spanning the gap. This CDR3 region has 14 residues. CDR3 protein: CASSLAAISYEQYF. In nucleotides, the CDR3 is TGTGCCAGCAGCTTAGCGGCTATCTCCTACGAGCAGTACTTC.

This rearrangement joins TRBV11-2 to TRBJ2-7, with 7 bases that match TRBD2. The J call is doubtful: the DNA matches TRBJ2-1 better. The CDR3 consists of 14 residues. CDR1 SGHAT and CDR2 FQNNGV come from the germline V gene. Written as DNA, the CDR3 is TGTGCCAGCAGCTTAGGCGGGGGAGGGAATGAGCAGTTCTTC. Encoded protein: CASSLGGGGNEQFF.

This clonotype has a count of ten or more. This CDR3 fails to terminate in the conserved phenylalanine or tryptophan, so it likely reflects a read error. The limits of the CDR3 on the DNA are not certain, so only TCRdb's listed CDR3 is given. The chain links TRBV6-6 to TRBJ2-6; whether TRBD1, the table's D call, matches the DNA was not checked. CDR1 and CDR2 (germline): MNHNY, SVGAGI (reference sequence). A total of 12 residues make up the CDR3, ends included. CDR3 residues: CASSYSNGGADR.

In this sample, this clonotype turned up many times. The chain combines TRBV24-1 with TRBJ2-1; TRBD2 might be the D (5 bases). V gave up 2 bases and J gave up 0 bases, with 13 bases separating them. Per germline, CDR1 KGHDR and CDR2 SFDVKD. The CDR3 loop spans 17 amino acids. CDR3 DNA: TGTGCCACCAGTGATTCCCTGTTGAGGGACTCCTACAATGAGCAGTTCTTC. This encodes CATSDSLLRDSYNEQFF.